Included here is one T cell receptor beta chain sequence, with context. This sample is drawn from a study of blood T cell repertoires in COVID-19. About the research overall: Donors in the United States, Italy and Spain gave samples during acute or convalescent COVID-19.

Method: immunoSEQ multiplex PCR; TCRdb's copy keeps in-frame clones and lacks some. The sample lists tens of thousands of clones; approximately 84% were seen once. From germline, CDR1 is MNHEY and CDR2 SMNVEV (reference sequence). Trimming stripped 3 bases from V and 4 bases from J, with 15 bases between. There are 15 residues in the CDR3. The sequencing sample was made of peripheral blood. The sequence derives from a human donor in a cohort sampled during active COVID-19. V and J are TRBV27 and TRBJ1-2; no reliable D call. The CDR3 sequence is CASSLRPKQVYGYTF. CDR3 bases: TGTGCCAGCAGTTTGCGACCAAAGCAGGTCTATGGCTACACCTTC.